This paragraph covers one TCR beta chain sequence. Libraries were prepared by immunoSEQ multiplex PCR; TCRdb keeps only in-frame clonotypes and omits some of them. Here the sample spans under 300,000 clones, roughly 88% being singletons. This sample was taken from a study of blood T cell repertoires in COVID-19. The overall study: In each case, the material was cDNA or gDNA derived from T cells, B-cell-depleted T cells, or PBMCs.

Residents of approximately 25 US areas, aged roughly 18 to 89 years, made up the participants. The receptor comes from a woman aged 40 to 55 with acute COVID-19. Sequenced sample: PBMCs or T cells enriched from blood (not recorded which).

The CDR3 coding sequence is TGTGCCAGCAGCCTGACGGGGAGTCCGGGAAACACCATATATTTT. Amino acid sequence: CASSLTGSPGNTIYF. The V call is TRBV7-9, the J call TRBJ1-3, with D unclear. The germline V and J ends were trimmed by 5 bases and 4 bases, with 15 bases remaining between them. In germline, CDR1 is SEHNR, CDR2 FQNEAQ (reference sequence). The CDR3 is 15 amino acids.